The source of this TCR beta chain is a study of vaccination and CD4 T cells after COVID-19 (dated by TCRdb to between 2021 and 2022). Regarding the complete study: In the convalescent cohort there were six males and four females, among whom were two Hispanic individuals, seven Caucasians, two Asians and one multiracial person. Two doses of either the Pfizer-BioNTech BNT162b2 vaccine (n=8) or the Moderna mRNA-1273 vaccine (n=2) were administered to participants. Post-COVID blood samples were collected from convalescent patients a median of roughly 100 days after diagnosis, with a range of about 30 to 161 days. Post-vaccine blood samples were obtained a median of approximately 74 days after the second vaccine dose, with a range of about 14 to 241 days. For stimulating the cultures, overlapping spike peptide pools were used, derived from SARS-CoV-2 as well as from the common cold coronaviruses HCoV-NL63, HCoV-OC43 and HCoV-229E. In control cultures, a CEFX viral epitope pool was used as positive control, an HIV-1 Nef peptide pool was used as negative control, or no peptide was added. The spike-specific CD4+ TCR repertoire was compared before and after mRNA vaccination in approximately ten COVID-19 convalescent patients and a few infection-naive healthy vaccine recipients. An earlier paper using these donors assessed, at the TCR clonotype level, memory CD4+ T cell crossreactivity between SARS-CoV-2 and common cold coronavirus spike proteins. Points the paper makes about the study in general: An increase in the median number of SARS-CoV-2-reactive clonotypes from 21 after infection to 35 to 40 after vaccination was observed, but the change was not found to be significant. Of the vaccine-specific clones found in convalescent patients, nearly all (304 of 307) were mono-reactive for SARS-CoV-2 spike instead of being cross-reactive with common cold coronaviruses. In convalescent patients, a median roughly 88% of post-vaccine SARS-CoV-2-reactive clones were detected only after vaccination, suggesting vaccine-specific priming. Relatively few convalescent patients were included in the study, and early timepoints after natural infection were not analyzed.

The CDR3 spans 16 residues, from the cysteine through the phenylalanine. Only the CDR3 portion is preserved as DNA: 48 bases, with reading frame beginning at the first base. The germline V gene (reference sequence) sets CDR1 to SEHNR and CDR2 to FQNEAQ. Compared with germline, V lacks 4 bases and J lacks 5 bases; bases without a gene match: 10. A few counts support this clonotype. Its antigen target is currently unknown. Qualities for individual bases were not recorded, and no much larger clone is one base off. The label giving this sample's treatment or condition can be read as: roughly 11-day PBMC culture with coronavirus spike peptide pools or control peptides (ViraFEST assay). CD4+ T cells from unexposed donors were collected before the COVID-19 pandemic (2011-2018). To expand antigen-specific T cells with peptide pools and then pick out the expanded clonotypes through TCR sequencing, the study relied on the ViraFEST assay. PBMCs were cultured at around 2 million per well in IMDM supplemented with roughly 5.2% human AB serum and around 10 IU/ml IL-2, with 9.5 to 10 ug/ml peptide pools added. Half of the culture medium was replaced with fresh IL-2-containing medium on days 3 and 7. After roughly 9 days of culture, CD4+ T cells were isolated by negative selection with the EasySep CD4+ T cell isolation kit. Unexposed donor CD4+ T cells were tested for reactivity to SARS-CoV-2 S and N and four common cold coronavirus spike pools, as cell number allowed. Ficoll-Paque Plus gradient centrifugation was used to isolate PBMCs from whole blood, and the isolated PBMCs were then either used fresh or cryopreserved at -140C. Triplicate wells were generally used for each culture condition. The leukapheresis product used for the unexposed donors was purchased from a commercial source.

The library was generated by PCR. DNA from cultured CD4+ T cells underwent TCR sequencing with the Oncomine TCR Beta short-read assay at the Johns Hopkins FTIC core. The QIAamp micro DNA kit was used to extract genomic DNA from the cultured CD4+ T cells. The Oncomine TCR Beta libraries from cultured CD4+ T cells were pooled using unique dual indexes and then sequenced on an Illumina iSeq 100. As for the authors' bioinformatics: Non-productive sequences were removed, and CDR3s that did not start with C, did not end with F or W, or were shorter than 7 amino acids were discarded. Antigen-specific clonotypes were identified using the MANAFEST web application through comparison of peptide-stimulated wells with reference and other culture wells. Positive clones required FDR below 0.05, an odds ratio above 5, and productive frequency above 0.1% in at least two of three replicate wells. Clonotypes that were significantly expanded in both SARS-CoV-2 spike wells and at least one common cold coronavirus spike condition were defined as cross-reactive. Similarity between CDR3 sequences was evaluated in R version 3.6.1 using Levenshtein distances (stringdist) and unrooted phylogenetic trees (ape). TCRdb reanalyzed the raw reads on its own, using fastp at Q25 for trimming and MiXCR for clone calling, and kept in-frame beta chains. Here each entry gathers all rows of one CDR3 protein and keeps the most common genes and DNA. It is TCRdb's table, rather than the study itself, that gives the V and J calls and clone size. The sample has over 8,500 distinct CDR3 sequences on record, roughly 31% of them singletons. More than 20% of the sample lies in the top ten.

The V and J segments used are TRBV7-9 and TRBJ2-5; 10 central bases correspond to TRBD1. Sequencing was done on a sample of CD4+ T cells from blood, cultured in vitro. This sequence originates from a human donor in good health. The nucleotides read TGTGCCAGCAGCTCTCACGACAGGGGGCGCCGGGAGACCCAGTACTTC. Protein translation: CASSSHDRGRRETQYF.